The 9 T cell receptor beta chains presented below share a single source sample, sequenced in a study of blood T cell repertoires in COVID-19. Profiled with immunoSEQ multiplex PCR; TCRdb holds only in-frame clones, not every one. Of about 120,000 clones listed, roughly 82% were seen once; the top ten hold around an eighth. Sequences were obtained from peripheral blood. All receptors come from a human donor in a cohort sampled during active COVID-19.

The CDR3 spells CASSPGQGGTEEKLFF. As DNA, the CDR3 is TGTGCCAGCAGCCCCGGACAGGGCGGGACGGAGGAAAAACTGTTTTTT. The genes are TRBV9 and TRBJ1-4, with 8 bases matching TRBD1. V gave up 4 bases and J gave up 8 bases; unmatched junction bases: 13. Germline V gene sequence: CDR1 SGDLS, CDR2 YYNGEE. The CDR3 loop spans 16 amino acids.

The chain employs TRBV2 and TRBJ2-3, with 7 bases that match TRBD1. Germline-derived CDR1 and CDR2 are SNHLY and FYNNEI. Losses at the gene ends were 8 bases for V and 8 bases for J; bases not matched to a gene: 16. The CDR3 is 15 amino acids. The CDR3, as DNA: TGTGCCAGCTCCCCCGCAGGGGGTCCAAGTGCTACGCAGTATTTT. It translates to CASSPAGGPSATQYF.

This clone was detected only once. The chain joins TRBV6-5 to TRBJ2-4; 8 nucleotides agree with TRBD1. The CDR3 contains 15 residues. The germline gives CDR1 MNHEY, CDR2 SVGAGI. The junction had 5 bases not matched to a gene; V was cut back by 6 bases and J by 1 base. The CDR3 DNA reads as TGTGCCAGCAGCCCACAGGGGGTGGCCAAAAACATTCAGTACTTC. Its translation: CASSPQGVAKNIQYF.

The J gene is TRBJ2-1, the V gene TRBV19; 9 bases align to TRBD2. The germline CDR1 and CDR2 sequences are LNHDA and SQIVND (reference sequence). J gave up 6 bases and V 7 bases, and 16 bases lay outside the gene matches. The CDR3 is 17 residues long. CDR3 amino acids: CASTLVPGGGAGNEQFF. The CDR3 coding sequence is TGTGCCAGTACCCTAGTACCTGGCGGGGGGGCTGGCAATGAGCAGTTCTTC.

This clone was picked up a small number of times. The J gene is TRBJ2-5, the V gene TRBV5-1; D ambiguous. CDR3 length equals 15 residues. V was trimmed by 4 bases and J by 2 bases, leaving 15 bases between them. In germline, CDR1 is SGHRS, CDR2 YFSETQ. The DNA for the CDR3 is TGCGCCAGCAGCCCCCTACGCCTAGAACAAGAGACCCAGTACTTC. Residues: CASSPLRLEQETQYF.

This chain joins TRBV11-2 and TRBJ2-3; perhaps TRBD2 as D (6 bases). The V end was cut by 5 bases, the J end by 2 bases, with 17 bases between. The CDR3 has 16 amino acids. CDR1 SGHAT and CDR2 FQNNGV come from the germline V gene. Here the CDR3 reads CASSPRGSGLTDTQYF. In DNA, the CDR3 is TGTGCCAGCAGCCCTCGGGGTAGCGGACTCACAGATACGCAGTATTTT.

The genes are TRBV27 and TRBJ1-2; weak D call: TRBD1 (6 bases). Trimming removed 2 bases from V and 5 bases from J, with 12 bases in between. The V gene's germline CDR1 is MNHEY and CDR2 SMNVEV (reference sequence). This CDR3 is 14 amino acids long. The CDR3 sequence is CASSLRPQGYGYTF. The CDR3 DNA is TGTGCCAGCAGTTTAAGGCCCCAGGGGTATGGCTACACCTTC.

This clone has just one count. V usage is TRBV6-2 or TRBV6-3 and J usage is TRBJ2-7, with 7 bases fitting TRBD1. V trimming: 4 bases; J trimming: 0 bases; junction bases outside the gene matches: 6. The CDR3 is made up of 15 amino acids. Germline CDR1 reads MNHEY; CDR2 reads SVGEGT. Here the CDR3 reads CASSSRTGGSYEQYF. In DNA form, the CDR3 reads TGTGCCAGCAGTTCCCGGACAGGCGGCTCCTACGAGCAGTACTTC.

This clone was recorded only once. An end of the junction differs from the germline gene, which may be a read error. The genes are TRBV19 and TRBJ1-5; 7 nucleotides line up with TRBD1. The germline V gene encodes CDR1 LNHDA and CDR2 SQIVND (reference sequence). The CDR3 sequence is 15 residues long. The CDR3 here is CPLTRGSDSNQPQHF. CDR3 DNA: TGCCCATTAACCAGGGGGTCGGATAGCAATCAGCCCCAGCATTTT.